This T cell receptor (beta chain) was identified in a study of response to subunit inactivated influenza vaccine. This CDR3 spans 15 amino acids. The V gene lost 1 base and the J gene lost 8 bases, with 16 bases spanning the gap. The germline V gene encodes CDR1 SGHRS and CDR2 YFSETQ. One entry per CDR3 protein, called by TCRdb with MiXCR from the RT-PCR reads. The repertoire holds 450,000 to 550,000 distinct CDR3 sequences, with 25% as singletons. Overall study findings and caveats: It was suggested by the authors that few new T cells are recruited by each seasonal influenza vaccination.

A word on this clonotype: What it binds is unknown.

The V gene is TRBV5-1, the J gene TRBJ2-4, with a weak D call TRBD1 (5 bases). This receptor was identified in a man aged 50 to 59 who received an inactivated influenza vaccine. The sequences come from CD4+ T cells sorted from PBMCs, collected 4 to 6 days after vaccination. The CDR3 DNA reads as TGCGCCAGCAGCTTGACAGGCGTAGGTTTAGACATTCAGTACTTC. This encodes CASSLTGVGLDIQYF.